This T cell receptor beta chain stems from a study of blood T cells in healthy people across ages. A sample-barcoded 5' primer and a J-beta primer mix were used in a second PCR of about 7 to 11 cycles. One entry per CDR3 protein results from TCRdb running MiXCR on the 5' RACE reads. The sample contains almost 800,000 distinct CDR3 sequences, roughly 64% of which appear only once. The CDR3 length is 14 residues. V lost 3 bases to trimming and J lost 3 bases, with 11 bases between them. Germline CDR1 reads SGHTA; CDR2 reads FQGNSA. Study findings and constraints: Donor CMV status was unknown, possibly confounding expanded clonotype changes.

On this clonotype itself: What it binds is unknown.

Sequenced sample: blood. The receptor was derived from a man younger than 40 in good health. This chain links TRBV7-2 with TRBJ2-5; D is uncertain. CDR3 in amino acids: CASSFRILKETQYF. The CDR3 DNA is TGTGCCAGCAGCTTTAGGATCTTGAAAGAGACCCAGTACTTC. The full variable domain, completed using reference TRBV7-2 and TRBJ2-5, is GAGVSQSPSNKVTEKGKDVELRCDPISGHTALYWYRQSLGQGLEFLIYFQGNSAPDKSGLPSDRFSAERTGGSVSTLTIQRTQQEDSAVYLCASSFRILKETQYFGPGTRLLVL.